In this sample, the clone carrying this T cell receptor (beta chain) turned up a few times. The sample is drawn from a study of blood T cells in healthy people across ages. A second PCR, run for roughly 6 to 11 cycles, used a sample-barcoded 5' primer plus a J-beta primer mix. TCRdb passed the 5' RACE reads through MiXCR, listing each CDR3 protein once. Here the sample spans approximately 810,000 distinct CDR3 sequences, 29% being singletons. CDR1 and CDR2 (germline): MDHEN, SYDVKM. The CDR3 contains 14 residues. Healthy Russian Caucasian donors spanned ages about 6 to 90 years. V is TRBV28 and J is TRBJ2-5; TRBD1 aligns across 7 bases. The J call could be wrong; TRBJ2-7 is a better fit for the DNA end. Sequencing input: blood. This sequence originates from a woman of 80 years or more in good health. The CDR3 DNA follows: TGTGCCAGCAGCCAAACCAGACAGGGCAGCGAGCAGTACTTC. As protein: CASSQTRQGSEQYF.